The source of this T cell receptor (beta chain) is a study of memory CD8 T cells in hepatitis C reinfection (dated by TCRdb to the late 2010s). Concerning the study at large: Two consecutive HCV infections were spontaneously resolved by three donors, whereas a primary infection was cleared by two donors who then became chronically infected after reinfection. An HCV reinfection was defined as a positive HCV RNA test that came after two negative tests taken at least 60 days apart. Pre-reinfection samples were taken from 55 to 20 weeks before reinfection was detected. Across an HCV reinfection episode in roughly five donors, the study followed the TCR beta repertoire of virus-specific CD8 T cells over time. Between 2009 and 2012, a handful of reinfection cases with stored pre-reinfection samples were identified. In the reinfection study, participants with a resolved prior HCV infection were followed up every 3 months.

The time point label on this specimen signifies: pre-reinfection, 55 to 20 weeks before reinfection detection. The sorted cells were sequenced directly ex vivo, without any in vitro expansion ahead of TCR sequencing. The donors were people who inject drugs and were enrolled in Canada's Montreal Acute Hepatitis C Cohort Study (HEPCO). As controls, total naive CD8 T cells, sorted as viable CD3+ CD8+ CD45RO-, were obtained from a couple of donors at each of the three reinfection time points. Before sorting, cryopreserved peripheral blood mononuclear cells were thawed and CD8 T cells were purified from those thawed cells. The MACS CD8+ T cell Isolation Kit was used to enrich CD8 T cells through negative selection. A BD FACSAria II sorter with FACSDiva software was used for cell sorting, and FlowJo was used for data analysis. The germline V gene encodes CDR1 GTSNPN and CDR2 SVGIG (reference sequence). Including cysteine and phenylalanine, the CDR3 has 12 amino acids. Left in the record is the CDR3 DNA by itself, 36 bases read in frame from the first base. The germline ends are 10 bases apart after V is trimmed by 1 base and J by 7 bases.

Broader findings and caveats from the paper: With only five donors, the study could not reach definitive conclusions about public clonotypes linked to secondary clearance.

Libraries came from the immunoSEQ multiplex PCR assay. Genomic DNA was pulled from the sorted cells, and the automated high-throughput method of Adaptive Biotechnologies was used to sequence the TCR beta V, D and J regions. CDR3 regions were amplified with a two-step, bias-controlled multiplex PCR. An Illumina instrument was used to sequence the amplified TCR beta libraries. The study's own analysis went as follows. Demultiplexed reads were processed to reduce amplification and sequencing bias, and CDR3 sequences were assigned to gene families using the IMGT database. ImmunoSEQ software version 2.0 was used to analyze the repertoire data. Out-of-frame sequences and sequences containing stop codons in the CDR3 were removed from the clonotype lists. Any clonotype with a frequency under 0.01% was left out, since that frequency corresponded to less than one cell. Richness was computed as observed richness divided by input cell number, and evenness as Shannon entropy divided by log observed richness. Repertoire diversity and the similarity between time points were measured using Simpson diversity and Morisita-Horn overlap indices. Clonotypes were categorized as dominant (>1%), sub-dominant (0.5-0.99%), low abundance (0.1-0.49%) or lowest abundance (<0.1%). A germline index was derived by subtracting total nucleotide additions from total CDR3 length and dividing the result by total CDR3 length. Sourced from immuneACCESS, this table was stored by TCRdb with only in-frame sequences that have V and J called. A share of the clones is absent; for the studies checked, an unresolved V gene accounts for under half, and the remainder has no known explanation. V and J calls and clone size are copied from that table; D and trimming were computed from the DNA. The sample table records approximately 50,000 clones; roughly nine tenths of these occur just once. The ten largest clones add up to 0.95% to 1.1% of the sample.

With respect to this clone: The antigen this receptor binds is unknown. The record has no base qualities; no much larger clone is one base away.

This TCR came from a man aged 18 to 30 with hepatitis C virus infection. Sequencing was carried out using naive CD8+ T cells sorted from blood. The sample's cell subset or site label, decoded: total naive CD8+CD45RO- T cells. This chain is built from TRBV30 and TRBJ1-1; TRBD1 could be the D gene, as 6 bases match. The CDR3: CAWSDQGGEAFF. The DNA sequence is TGTGCCTGGAGTGATCAAGGGGGTGAAGCTTTCTTT.